This T cell receptor (beta chain) was obtained from a study of T-cell reconstitution after alpha-beta-depleted transplantation in children (dated by TCRdb to between 2015 and 2016). Context from the whole study: Using TCR repertoire profiling, the study followed T-cell immune reconstitution in a quantitative way in children after TCRalphabeta/CD19-depleted allogeneic hematopoietic cell transplantation.

The CDR3 sequence holds 15 residues, the cysteine and phenylalanine included. The read is trimmed to its CDR3 DNA, 45 bases read in frame from base 1. CDR1 MNHEY and CDR2 SMNVEV are derived from the germline V gene (reference sequence). The junction carries 9 bases between V and J, which are trimmed by 3 bases and 0 bases respectively. The method behind the library was PCR. Data came from an Illumina HiSeq 2500. To normalize quantification of the TCRbeta repertoire, the TCR libraries were built with molecular barcoding that relied on unique molecular identifiers. Clones were called with MiXCR by TCRdb after fastp trimmed the public reads at Q25, and only in-frame beta chains were retained. Under each unique CDR3 protein, matching rows form one entry showing the most common genes and DNA. The sample has about 200,000 distinct CDR3 sequences on record, approximately 15% of them singletons. The ten largest make up under 15% of the sample.

In the case of this clonotype: Its antigen is unknown. Base qualities are not recorded, but no much larger clone differs from it by a single base.

This clonotype was sampled from a human donor who donated a stem cell graft to a child with acute lymphoblastic leukemia. This chain is built from TRBV27 and TRBJ2-1; no D gene can be assigned with confidence. Sequencing was performed on PBMCs from the stem cell graft donor, taken from the stem cell graft. The nucleotide sequence reads as follows: TGTGCCAGCAGTTTGAGGAAGAGCTCCTACAATGAGCAGTTCTTC. This gives the protein CASSLRKSSYNEQFF.